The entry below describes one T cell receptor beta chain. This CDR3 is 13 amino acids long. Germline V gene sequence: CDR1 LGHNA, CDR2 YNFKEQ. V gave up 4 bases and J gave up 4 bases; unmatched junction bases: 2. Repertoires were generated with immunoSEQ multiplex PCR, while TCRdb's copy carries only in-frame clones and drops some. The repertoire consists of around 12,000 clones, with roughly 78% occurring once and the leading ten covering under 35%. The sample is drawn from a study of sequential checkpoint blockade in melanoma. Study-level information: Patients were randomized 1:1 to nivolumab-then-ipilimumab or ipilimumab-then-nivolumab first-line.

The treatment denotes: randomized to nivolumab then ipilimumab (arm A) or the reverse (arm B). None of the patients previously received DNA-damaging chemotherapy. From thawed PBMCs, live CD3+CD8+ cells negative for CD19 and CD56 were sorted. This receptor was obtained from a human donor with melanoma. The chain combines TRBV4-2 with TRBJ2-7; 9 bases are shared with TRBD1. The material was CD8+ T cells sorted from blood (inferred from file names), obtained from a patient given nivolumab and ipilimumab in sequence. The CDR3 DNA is TGTGCCAGCAGCCCGGACAGGGGATACGAGCAGTACTTC. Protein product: CASSPDRGYEQYF.